This T cell receptor beta chain stems from a study of shared clonotypes between healthy human individuals. The protocol was immunoSEQ multiplex PCR, while the TCRdb copy is restricted to in-frame clones and leaves out a portion. The sample carries 110,000 or so clones, about 63% recorded once. The germline gives CDR1 SGDLS, CDR2 YYNGEE. There are 15 residues in the CDR3. The ends lost 4 bases at V and 6 bases at J; junction bases unmatched: 13. The sequenced sample consisted of memory CD8+ T cells sorted from blood. Subset: CD45RO+ cells pooled with CCR7-negative TemRA cells. The source is a woman between 25 and 40 years old in good health. The chain recombines TRBV9 with TRBJ2-7; 7 bases map to TRBD2. This CDR3 reads CASSRGESGVSEQYF. Written as DNA, the CDR3 is TGTGCCAGCAGCCGGGGGGAGTCGGGTGTGAGCGAGCAGTACTTC.